This entry lists 22 T cell receptor beta chains sequenced from one sample in a study of regulatory and conventional T cells in RAG deficiency. Blood CD4+ CD25-low CD127-high conventional T cells supplied the genomic DNA template. The assay was immunoSEQ multiplex PCR, and TCRdb's table has in-frame clones only and misses some. The sample holds about 46,000 clones; just under 90% are singletons and the top ten take about 0.5%. These records were also assigned to another study, of regulatory T cells. That publication notes: Amplification used 52 TRBV primers and 13 TRBJ primers.

The sample comprised CD4+ effector T cells sorted from blood. Source of these receptors: a human donor in good health.

The J gene is TRBJ2-3, the V gene TRBV18, with TRBD1 identical over 8 bases. The germline V gene has CDR1 KGHSH and CDR2 LQKENI. V trimming: 1 base; J trimming: 0 bases; junction bases outside the gene matches: 12. CDR3 length: 19 amino acids. The CDR3 DNA reads TGTGCCAGCTCACCACTTAATCTCAAGACAGGGGCAAGCACAGATACGCAGTATTTT. Translation gives CASSPLNLKTGASTDTQYF. Full variable domain (missing parts from reference TRBV18 and TRBJ2-3): NAGVMQNPRHLVRRRGQEARLRCSPMKGHSHVYWYRQLPEEGLKFMVYLQKENIIDESGMPKERFSAEFPKEGPSILRIQQVVRGDSAAYFCASSPLNLKTGASTDTQYFGPGTRLTVL.

The V and J genes are TRBV7-8 and TRBJ2-5; 11 bases line up with TRBD2. The J segment lost 5 bases and the V segment lost 5 bases, leaving 10 bases of the junction unmatched. The germline V gene encodes CDR1 SGHVS and CDR2 FQNEAQ. This CDR3 is 16 amino acids long. The CDR3 loop reads CASSEGTSGASETQYF. CDR3 nucleotides: TGTGCCAGCAGCGAGGGGACTAGCGGAGCGTCGGAGACCCAGTACTTC.

This clone is a singleton in its sample. The CDR3 nucleotides read TGTGCCAGTAGTACCCGACAGGGGGACTATGGCTACACCTTC. As protein: CASSTRQGDYGYTF. The chain employs TRBV19 and TRBJ1-2, with 9 positions matching TRBD1. The J segment lost 3 bases and the V segment lost 4 bases, leaving 3 bases of the junction unmatched. The CDR3 has 14 amino acids. Germline CDR1 is LNHDA and CDR2 is SQIVND (reference sequence).

The gene calls are TRBV10-1 and TRBJ2-7; D assignment may be TRBD1 or TRBD2 (6 bases each). CDR3 length equals 16 residues. Germline CDR1 is WNHNN and CDR2 is SYGVQD (reference sequence). V dropped 0 bases and J dropped 0 bases, with 12 bases sitting between them. CDR3 region: CASSESSGGPSYEQYF. The CDR3 DNA reads as TGCGCCAGCAGTGAGTCTAGTGGGGGGCCCTCCTACGAGCAGTACTTC.

This chain uses TRBV11-3 with TRBJ2-5; TRBD2 matches 9 bases. Unmatched junction bases numbered 5, after V lost 1 base and J lost 5 bases. The germline gives CDR1 SGHNT, CDR2 YENEEA. The CDR3 loop spans 15 amino acids. CDR3 protein: CASSLVSGSLETQYF. The CDR3 DNA follows: TGTGCCAGCAGCTTAGTTAGCGGGAGCTTGGAGACCCAGTACTTC. Complete variable domain (other parts from reference TRBV11-3 and TRBJ2-5): EAGVVQSPRYKIIEKKQPVAFWCNPISGHNTLYWYLQNLGQGPELLIRYENEEAVDDSQLPKDRFSAERLKGVDSTLKIQPAELGDSAVYLCASSLVSGSLETQYFGPGTRLLVL.

V and J are TRBV5-6 and TRBJ2-1, with 8 bases aligning to TRBD2. J gave up 0 bases and V 4 bases, and 0 bases lay outside the gene matches. Germline V gene data show CDR1 as SGHDT and CDR2 as YYEEEE. This CDR3 spans 14 amino acids. The DNA for the CDR3 is TGTGCCAGCAGCGGGACTAGCTCCTACAATGAGCAGTTCTTC. The encoded protein is CASSGTSSYNEQFF.

The J gene is TRBJ2-3, the V gene TRBV15, with 7 bases matching TRBD2. CDR1 LNHNV and CDR2 YYDKDF come from the germline V gene (reference sequence). V lost 1 base to trimming and J lost 2 bases; unmatched junction nucleotides: 6. CDR3 length: 16 residues. The CDR3 DNA is TGTGCCACCAGCAGAGGCATGGCGGGAGCCACAGATACGCAGTATTTT. Amino acid sequence: CATSRGMAGATDTQYF. The full variable domain, with the rest looked up from reference TRBV15 and TRBJ2-3, is DAMVIQNPRYQVTQFGKPVTLSCSQTLNHNVMYWYQQKSSQAPKLLFHYYDKDFNNEADTPDNFQSRRPNTSFCFLDIRSPGLGDTAMYLCATSRGMAGATDTQYFGPGTRLTVL.

This chain joins TRBV5-1 and TRBJ2-1, with 16 bases matching TRBD2. V gave up 3 bases and J gave up 7 bases; unmatched junction bases: 10. Per germline, CDR1 SGHRS and CDR2 YFSETQ. The CDR3 consists of 18 residues. CDR3 loop: CASSSGLAGGPDGNEQFF. The CDR3 DNA follows: TGCGCCAGCAGCTCGGGACTAGCGGGAGGGCCGGATGGGAATGAGCAGTTCTTC.

This chain uses TRBV21-1 with TRBJ1-5; the listed D gene, TRBD1, was not tested against the DNA. TRBV21-1 represents a pseudogene. CDR3 length equals 14 residues. The CDR3 spells CASSRVGAGQPQHF. The DNA of the CDR3 is TGTGCCAGCTCCAGGGTAGGGGCAGGACAGCCCCAGCATTTT.

This chain links TRBV14 with TRBJ1-2; D is undetermined. Germline CDR1 reads SGHDN; CDR2 reads FVKESK. V lost 0 bases, J lost 8 bases, and 10 bases lay in between. The CDR3 length is 13 residues. The CDR3 DNA reads TGTGCCAGCAGCCAAGATCAGGCCTACGGCTACACCTTC. Translated: CASSQDQAYGYTF.

The J gene is TRBJ2-1, the V gene TRBV2; D gene ambiguous. The V gene's germline CDR1 is SNHLY and CDR2 FYNNEI. Deletions cut 5 bases from V and 4 bases from J, with 9 bases between. CDR3 length: 13 amino acids. As DNA, the CDR3 is TGTGCCAGCAGTCCTCGGTTGTACAATGAGCAGTTCTTC. Translation gives CASSPRLYNEQFF.

The V gene is TRBV9, the J gene TRBJ2-5, with 7 nucleotides matching TRBD2. The CDR3 has 17 residues. The germline V gene encodes CDR1 SGDLS and CDR2 YYNGEE. Trimming took 3 bases from V and 5 from J; bases not matched to a gene: 16. The CDR3 spells CASSAAGAGRATETQYF. DNA of the CDR3: TGTGCCAGCAGCGCCGCAGGCGCGGGGAGGGCCACGGAGACCCAGTACTTC.

The genes are TRBV25-1 and TRBJ2-5; maybe TRBD1 (6 bases). Germline CDR1 MGHDK, CDR2 SYGVNS. The V gene lost 5 bases and the J gene lost 4 bases, with 14 bases spanning the gap. This CDR3 has 14 residues. The CDR3 sequence is CASSRQGPPETQYF. CDR3 DNA: TGTGCCAGCAGTCGTCAGGGGCCTCCAGAGACCCAGTACTTC.

The gene calls are TRBV19 and TRBJ2-1, with 12 nucleotides matching TRBD2. The V segment lost 9 bases and the J segment 4 bases; nucleotides outside the gene matches: 7. The germline CDR1 and CDR2 sequences are LNHDA and SQIVND (reference sequence). The CDR3 has 15 amino acids. This CDR3 is CASVPGTSGYNEQFF. Here the CDR3 DNA reads TGTGCCAGCGTTCCGGGGACTAGCGGGTACAATGAGCAGTTCTTC.

The chain employs TRBV28 and TRBJ1-4; 7 nucleotides line up with TRBD1. Germline trimming cut 6 bases from V and 7 bases from J; bases unmatched to any gene: 11. The V gene's germline CDR1 is MDHEN and CDR2 SYDVKM. The length of the CDR3 is 15 residues. CDR3 amino acids: CASRAPTGWGEKLFF. CDR3 nucleotides: TGTGCCAGCAGGGCTCCGACAGGGTGGGGTGAAAAACTGTTTTTT.

This clone appeared a single time. The CDR3 does not close with the conserved phenylalanine or tryptophan, likely indicating a read error. The CDR3 region is CASSLSQGLYGYTL. DNA of the CDR3: TGTGCCAGCAGTTTATCTCAGGGGCTCTATGGCTACACCCTC. The chain joins TRBV28 to TRBJ1-2, with D perhaps matching TRBD1 (6 bases). Germline V gene sequence: CDR1 MDHEN, CDR2 SYDVKM. CDR3 length: 14 amino acids. V was pared by 1 base and J by 4 bases, with 10 bases between.

V and J are TRBV11-2 and TRBJ1-4, with D possibly matching TRBD1 (6 bases). Germline V CDR1 and CDR2: SGHAT, FQNNGV. This CDR3 spans 13 amino acids. The V end was cut by 5 bases, the J end by 8 bases, with 12 bases between. CDR3 nucleotides: TGTGCCAGCAGCCCCAGACAGGCCGAAAAACTGTTTTTT. Translating gives CASSPRQAEKLFF.

This clone was counted a few times. The chain joins TRBV18 to TRBJ1-4, with D possibly being TRBD1 (6 bases). Germline V gene lookup returns CDR1 KGHSH and CDR2 LQKENI. This CDR3 is 15 amino acids long. Deletions cut 1 base from V and 5 bases from J, with 11 bases between. The CDR3: CASSPRGQRNEKLFF. The CDR3 DNA reads as TGTGCCAGCTCACCACGCGGACAGCGGAATGAAAAACTGTTTTTT.

The chain carries TRBV27 and TRBJ1-1, with a possible D match to TRBD1 (5 bases). The germline V gene has CDR1 MNHEY and CDR2 SMNVEV (reference sequence). This CDR3 spans 14 amino acids. Trimming cost V 3 bases and J 4 bases, with 12 bases left between them. CDR3 nucleotide sequence: TGTGCCAGCAGTTTTAGGGCGGGGGGCACTGAAGCTTTCTTT. This gives the protein CASSFRAGGTEAFF.

This clone has just one count. In nucleotides, the CDR3 is TGTGCCAGCAGTTACGGGGACAGGGGTAATGAAAAACTGTTTTTT. It is translated as CASSYGDRGNEKLFF. V gene TRBV6-5 combines with J gene TRBJ1-4, with 10 positions matching TRBD1. With 2 bases clipped from V and 4 bases from J, the junction kept 1 base outside the gene matches. Germline lookup yields CDR1 MNHEY and CDR2 SVGAGI. There are 15 residues in the CDR3.

The rearrangement uses TRBV11-2 and TRBJ2-3; D gene unclear. Trimming stripped 6 bases from V and 2 bases from J, with 15 bases between. Germline loops: CDR1 SGHAT, CDR2 FQNNGV. The CDR3 extends over 15 amino acids. This CDR3 is CASSLLHGYTDTQYF. CDR3 DNA sequence: TGTGCCAGCAGTCTCCTACACGGATACACAGATACGCAGTATTTT.

V is TRBV28 and J is TRBJ2-3, with 10 bases identical to TRBD1. CDR1 and CDR2 from the germline V gene are MDHEN and SYDVKM. There are 17 residues in the CDR3. The J segment lost 4 bases and the V segment lost 5 bases, leaving 12 bases of the junction unmatched. The CDR3 coding sequence is TGTGCCAGCAGTCCACAGACAGGGGGCTTGGGTGCAGATACGCAGTATTTT. Translation gives CASSPQTGGLGADTQYF.